These 14 T cell receptor beta chains came from one sample sequenced in a study of T cells in narcolepsy. Sequenced by immunoSEQ multiplex PCR; TCRdb stores in-frame clones only, minus some. The sample yields over 25,000 clones, about 90% seen once. The sample comprised CD45RA- memory CD4+ T cells from PBMCs. Every receptor here comes from a human donor with narcolepsy.

The chain uses TRBV19 and TRBJ1-6; D possibly corresponds to TRBD1 (6 bases). Deletions cut 9 bases from V and 11 bases from J, with 20 bases between. CDR1 and CDR2 (germline): LNHDA, SQIVND (reference sequence). The CDR3 length is 14 residues. The CDR3 nucleotides read TGTGCCAGCAGAAGAAATAACAGGGAAACACCCCTCCACTTT. Protein product: CASRRNNRETPLHF.

J is TRBJ1-1 and V is TRBV28; no definite D call. This CDR3 has 15 residues. Germline CDR1 and CDR2: MDHEN and SYDVKM. Trimming pared 6 bases from V and 0 bases from J, leaving 14 bases between. The CDR3 DNA reads as TGTGCCAGCAGACCTTTCGAGGGTTTGAACACTGAAGCTTTCTTT. Translation gives CASRPFEGLNTEAFF. The full variable domain, its missing parts supplied by reference TRBV28 and TRBJ1-1, is DVKVTQSSRYLVKRTGEKVFLECVQDMDHENMFWYRQDPGLGLRLIYFSYDVKMKEKGDIPEGYSVSREKKERFSLILESASTNQTSMYLCASRPFEGLNTEAFFGQGTRLTVV.

The V gene is TRBV10-2, the J gene TRBJ2-3, with a weak D call TRBD2 (6 bases). Germline V gives CDR1 WSHSY, CDR2 SAAADI. There are 14 residues in the CDR3. Trimming removed 5 bases at V and 2 bases at J, with 11 bases between. The CDR3, as DNA: TGCGCCAGCAGTTCGGGGGAGGCCACAGATACGCAGTATTTT. Translating it yields CASSSGEATDTQYF.

This clone was detected a few times. The chain couples TRBV5-1 to TRBJ2-5, with a possible D match to TRBD2 (6 bases). Germline CDR1 reads SGHRS; CDR2 reads YFSETQ. V was pared by 1 base and J by 2 bases, with 15 bases between. CDR3 size: 16 residues. The CDR3 region has the DNA TGCGCCAGCAGCTTGTGGAACGGAGGGTTACAAGAGACCCAGTACTTC. As protein: CASSLWNGGLQETQYF.

V is TRBV10-3 and J is TRBJ2-5; 8 bases agree with TRBD2. The CDR3 has 13 residues. J lost 4 bases, V lost 11 bases, and 9 bases had no gene match. Looked up from germline, CDR1 is ENHRY and CDR2 is SYGVKD. The CDR3 DNA is TGTGCCTACGGGAGGGCGTTTGGAGAGACCCAGTACTTC. Protein: CAYGRAFGETQYF.

This chain uses TRBV30 with TRBJ1-5; the match to TRBD1 covers 8 bases. The length of the CDR3 is 14 residues. Unmatched junction bases numbered 5, after V lost 3 bases and J lost 4 bases. Germline values: CDR1 GTSNPN, CDR2 SVGIG (reference sequence). CDR3 loop: CAWSGDRGNQPQHF. The DNA for the CDR3 is TGTGCCTGGAGCGGAGACAGGGGAAATCAGCCCCAGCATTTT.

In this sample, this clone turned up a few times. Other DNA sequences of this sample code for an identical CDR3. In DNA, the CDR3 is TGTGCCAGCAGCCAAGGGGACAGGGGGGGGAATGAGCAGTTCTTC. Translating it yields CASSQGDRGGNEQFF. This rearrangement joins TRBV4-2 to TRBJ2-1, with TRBD1 identical over 11 bases. The V segment lost 1 base and the J segment 7 bases; nucleotides outside the gene matches: 3. Germline-derived CDR1 and CDR2 are LGHNA and YNFKEQ. The CDR3 contains 15 residues.

CDR3 DNA sequence: TGTGCCAGCAGTGCCTGGGAGGGACTCCCGAGGGGTTCACCCCTCCACTTT. Amino acids: CASSAWEGLPRGSPLHF. The rearrangement joins TRBV2 to TRBJ1-6, with a weak D call TRBD1 (5 bases). Trimming removed 4 bases at V and 9 bases at J, with 22 bases between. Germline CDR1 is SNHLY and CDR2 is FYNNEI. This CDR3 has 17 residues.

CDR3 bases: TGCGCCAGCAGCCAAGATCTCCGACAGGGAGGAAACACCATATATTTT. Its protein is CASSQDLRQGGNTIYF. The chain is built from TRBV4-3 and TRBJ1-3, with TRBD1 matching 7 bases. The CDR3 has 16 amino acids. V gave up 0 bases and J gave up 4 bases; unmatched junction bases: 6. Per germline, CDR1 LGHNA and CDR2 YSLEER.

The chain uses TRBV9 and TRBJ2-1; no clear D. Germline assignment: CDR1 SGDLS and CDR2 YYNGEE. Between the trimmed V and J ends, which lost 4 bases and 5 bases, there was a span of 7 bases. The CDR3 contains 12 residues. This chain's CDR3 is CASSSVDNEQFF. The CDR3 DNA sequence: TGTGCCAGCAGCAGTGTTGACAATGAGCAGTTCTTC.

The genes are TRBV7-6 and TRBJ2-1, with D perhaps TRBD1 (6 bases). The CDR3 covers 15 residues. The germline V gene encodes CDR1 SGHVS and CDR2 FNYEAQ. The V gene lost 2 bases and the J gene lost 8 bases, with 16 bases spanning the gap. The chain's CDR3 is CASSLYEGGRDEQFF. DNA of the CDR3: TGTGCCAGCAGCTTATATGAAGGGGGAAGAGATGAGCAGTTCTTC.

A note on this clone: One junction end does not reproduce the germline sequence, and a read error may be involved. The rearrangement joins TRBV6-1 to TRBJ1-1; D unresolved. The CDR3 contains 13 residues. Germline CDR1 reads MNHNS; CDR2 reads SASEGT. The CDR3 here is CTSSDGVNTEAFF. The DNA for the CDR3 is TGTACCAGCAGTGATGGGGTGAACACTGAAGCTTTCTTT.

This clone has a single count. The chain recombines TRBV4-3 with TRBJ2-7; 9 nucleotides match TRBD2. After removal of 0 bases from V and 5 bases from J, the junction contained 17 bases not matched to a gene. The CDR3 consists of 19 residues. The V gene's germline CDR1 is LGHNA and CDR2 YSLEER. CDR3 in DNA: TGCGCCAGCAGCCAAGATCTAAGTCGGGGTAGCGGGGGCCGGGACGAGCAGTACTTC. Translating it yields CASSQDLSRGSGGRDEQYF.

This sequence joins TRBV9 and TRBJ2-5, with TRBD1 matching over 7 bases. V gave up 0 bases and J gave up 5 bases; unmatched junction bases: 4. Germline loops: CDR1 SGDLS, CDR2 YYNGEE. The CDR3 totals 14 residues. The CDR3 DNA reads TGTGCCAGCAGCGTAGGAGGGGGCAGGGAGACCCAGTACTTC. Translated, it gives CASSVGGGRETQYF.